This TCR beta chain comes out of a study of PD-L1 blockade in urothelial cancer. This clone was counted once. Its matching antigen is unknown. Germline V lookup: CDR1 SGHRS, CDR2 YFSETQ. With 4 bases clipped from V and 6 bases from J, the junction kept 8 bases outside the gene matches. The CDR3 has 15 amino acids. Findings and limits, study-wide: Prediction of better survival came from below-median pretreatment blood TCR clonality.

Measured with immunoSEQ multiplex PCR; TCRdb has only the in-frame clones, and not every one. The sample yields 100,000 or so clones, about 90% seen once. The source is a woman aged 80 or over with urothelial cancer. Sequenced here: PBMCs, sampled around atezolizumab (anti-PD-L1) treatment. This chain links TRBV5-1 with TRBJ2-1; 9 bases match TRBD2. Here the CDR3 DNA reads TGCGCCAGCAGCCCTGAGCGGGAGGTTCTCAATGAGCAGTTCTTC. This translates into CASSPEREVLNEQFF.